Each of the 10 T cell receptor beta chains below was sequenced from the same sample in a study of cytomegalovirus exposure and HLA in healthy donors. With 60 Vbeta and 13 Jbeta primers, the PCR was carried out. Generated by immunoSEQ multiplex PCR, the TCRdb table keeps only in-frame clones and is missing some. This table holds about 130,000 clones, more than 80% found once. Sequenced sample: PBMCs. The receptors derive from a young woman in good health and CMV-seropositive.

CDR3 amino acids: CASRPTGGTEKLFF. CDR3 bases: TGTGCCAGCAGACCGACAGGGGGCACTGAAAAACTGTTTTTT. The chain carries TRBV6-6 and TRBJ1-4; TRBD1 agrees at 10 bases. Per germline, CDR1 MNHNY and CDR2 SVGAGI (reference sequence). J was trimmed by 7 bases and V by 6 bases; bases with no gene match: 5. The CDR3 runs to 14 residues.

This clone has only one observation. This chain uses TRBV5-5 with TRBJ1-5, with 8 bases identical to TRBD1. With 1 base clipped from V and 7 bases from J, the junction kept 4 bases outside the gene matches. CDR1 is SGHKS, CDR2 YYEKEE, per germline (reference sequence). The CDR3 length is 14 residues. The CDR3 sequence: CASSLRTGQQPQHF. Here the CDR3 DNA reads TGTGCCAGCAGCTTGCGGACAGGGCAACAGCCCCAGCATTTT.

J is TRBJ1-1 and V is TRBV4-2; D gene ambiguous. The ends were cut back, 0 bases at V and 4 bases at J, with 12 bases in the middle. The germline gives CDR1 LGHNA, CDR2 YNFKEQ. The CDR3 contains 15 residues. CDR3 nucleotides: TGTGCCAGCAGCCAAGAGAGCCCCAGAGGCACTGAAGCTTTCTTT. Translated: CASSQESPRGTEAFF.

The gene calls are TRBV5-1 and TRBJ2-1; TRBD1 might be the D (6 bases). Germline loops: CDR1 SGHRS, CDR2 YFSETQ. The CDR3 sequence is 17 residues long. Trimming cost V 4 bases and J 6 bases, with 23 bases left between them. The CDR3 DNA reads as TGCGCCAGCAGCCAGCCACCTCAGGACAGTCTAGTCAATGAGCAGTTCTTC. It encodes CASSQPPQDSLVNEQFF.

This chain uses TRBV11-2 with TRBJ2-7; 10 bases are a match to TRBD2. CDR1 and CDR2 (germline): SGHAT, FQNNGV. The CDR3 is made up of 15 amino acids. Losses at the gene ends were 1 base for V and 9 bases for J; bases not matched to a gene: 9. The CDR3 loop is CASSLGASGSRVQYF. The CDR3 nucleotides read TGTGCCAGCAGCTTAGGGGCTAGCGGGAGTCGGGTGCAGTACTTC.

The chain carries TRBV14 and TRBJ2-7; TRBD2 matches at 13 bases. V was clipped by 4 bases and J by 6 bases; unmatched bases: 9. The germline V gene encodes CDR1 SGHDN and CDR2 FVKESK. This CDR3 comprises 16 residues. The CDR3 is CASSPKRTSGRGEQYF. The CDR3 DNA follows: TGTGCCAGCAGCCCTAAGAGGACTAGCGGGAGAGGCGAGCAGTACTTC.

The V call is TRBV9, the J call TRBJ1-2, with 12 bases matching TRBD1. The CDR3 covers 15 residues. Germline CDR1 and CDR2: SGDLS and YYNGEE. V gave up 4 bases and J gave up 8 bases; unmatched junction bases: 9. The CDR3 protein is CASSPEGQGARGYTF. The CDR3 coding sequence is TGTGCCAGCAGCCCCGAGGGACAGGGGGCGCGGGGCTACACCTTC. The whole variable domain, filled in from reference TRBV9 and TRBJ1-2, reads DSGVTQTPKHLITATGQRVTLRCSPRSGDLSVYWYQQSLDQGLQFLIQYYNGEERAKGNILERFSAQQFPDLHSELNLSSLELGDSALYFCASSPEGQGARGYTFGSGTRLTVV.

Comment on this clone: An end of the junction does not agree with germline; a read error may underlie this. The V gene is TRBV5-1, the J gene TRBJ2-3, with D possibly TRBD1 on 6 matching bases. The V gene's germline CDR1 is SGHRS and CDR2 YFSETQ. This CDR3 region has 14 residues. The chain's CDR3 is CASSLGTVTDAQYF. In DNA, the CDR3 is TGCGCCAGCAGCTTGGGGACAGTCACAGATGCGCAGTATTTT. Variable domain in full (rest from reference TRBV5-1 and TRBJ2-3): KAGVTQTPRYLIKTRGQQVTLSCSPISGHRSVSWYQQTPGQGLQFLFEYFSETQRNKGNFPGRFSGRQFSNSRSEMNVSTLELGDSALYLCASSLGTVTDAQYFGPGTRLTVL.

The chain employs TRBV25-1 and TRBJ1-3; D call uncertain. V was trimmed by 2 bases and J by 0 bases, leaving 11 bases between them. The CDR3 length is 16 residues. The germline V gene has CDR1 MGHDK and CDR2 SYGVNS. CDR3 protein: CASSEVGGLSGNTIYF. CDR3 in DNA: TGTGCCAGCAGTGAAGTTGGAGGTCTCTCTGGAAACACCATATATTTT.

The chain links TRBV5-1 to TRBJ2-5; D possibly corresponds to TRBD1 (5 bases). This CDR3 region has 14 residues. The V gene's germline CDR1 is SGHRS and CDR2 YFSETQ. Trimming took off 0 bases at V and 2 bases at J, with 8 bases between the two ends. The CDR3 nucleotides are TGCGCCAGCAGCTTGGGGCCAGGGCAAGAGACCCAGTACTTC. Translating it yields CASSLGPGQETQYF. The whole variable domain, remainder taken from reference TRBV5-1 and TRBJ2-5, is KAGVTQTPRYLIKTRGQQVTLSCSPISGHRSVSWYQQTPGQGLQFLFEYFSETQRNKGNFPGRFSGRQFSNSRSEMNVSTLELGDSALYLCASSLGPGQETQYFGPGTRLLVL.